This passage covers 29 T cell receptor beta chains from one sample sequenced in a study of T cell responses to AZD1222 COVID-19 vaccine. TCRdb's table, derived via immunoSEQ multiplex PCR, lists solely in-frame clones and lacks some. The profile shows about 86,000 clones, around 80% of them singletons. The sequenced sample was peripheral blood, obtained on day 0 of AZD1222 vaccination. Receptors were obtained from an adult in good health.

This clone turned up a few times. The CDR3 DNA is TGTGCCAGCAGCCCAGCGGGAGGGAGGAACAATGAGCAGTTCTTC. It yields the protein CASSPAGGRNNEQFF. The V gene is TRBV5-4, the J gene TRBJ2-1; TRBD2 aligns across 10 bases. The V and J ends lost 4 bases and 5 bases, in that order; junction bases with no gene match: 6. This CDR3 contains 15 residues. Germline loops: CDR1 SGHNT, CDR2 YYREEE (reference sequence).

The chain is built from TRBV7-2 and TRBJ2-3; the match to TRBD2 covers 12 bases. CDR1 SGHTA and CDR2 FQGNSA come from the germline V gene. This CDR3 is 14 amino acids long. Trimming took 5 bases from V and 9 from J; bases not matched to a gene: 6. The CDR3 nucleotides are TGTGCCAGCAGCAAGACTAGCGGGAGTCCCACGCAGTATTTT. It translates to CASSKTSGSPTQYF.

In this sample, this clone turned up a few times. This chain links TRBV12-3 or TRBV12-4 with TRBJ2-1; unclear D gene. The CDR3 spans 11 residues. The V and J ends lost 8 bases and 3 bases respectively, with 5 bases between them. CDR3 amino acids: CASGGYNEQFF. The CDR3 DNA follows: TGTGCCAGCGGTGGCTACAATGAGCAGTTCTTC.

This clone was recorded a few times. The rearrangement links TRBV10-2 to TRBJ2-4; 7 bases align to TRBD2. CDR1 WSHSY and CDR2 SAAADI come from the germline V gene. The CDR3 loop spans 17 amino acids. Trimming at V came to 5 bases and at J to 0 bases, leaving 10 bases not matched to a gene. The CDR3 DNA reads as TGCGCCAGCAGTCCCCAAGCTAGCGGAGCAGCCAAAAACATTCAGTACTTC. Its protein is CASSPQASGAAKNIQYF.

The V call is TRBV18, the J call TRBJ2-5; D gene ambiguous. The CDR3 runs to 12 residues. CDR1 and CDR2 from the germline V gene are KGHSH and LQKENI. V was clipped by 6 bases and J by 4 bases, with 9 bases between them. CDR3 sequence: CASSPQRETQYF. CDR3 DNA: TGTGCCAGCTCCCCCCAGCGAGAGACCCAGTACTTC.

The V call is TRBV19, the J call TRBJ1-2; possible D gene TRBD1, 5 bases. There are 15 residues in the CDR3. The germline V gene has CDR1 LNHDA and CDR2 SQIVND (reference sequence). V was trimmed by 5 bases and J by 6 bases, leaving 19 bases between them. The CDR3 bases are TGTGCCAGTAGTCCCGCTTTGACAGACTGGAATGGCTACACCTTC. This translates into CASSPALTDWNGYTF.

This clone was found a few times. CDR3 nucleotide sequence: TGTGCCAGCAGTCCCTGGGACAGGATAAATGAAAAACTGTTTTTT. Translating gives CASSPWDRINEKLFF. The chain joins TRBV27 to TRBJ1-4; TRBD1 matches 8 bases. The germline V gene encodes CDR1 MNHEY and CDR2 SMNVEV (reference sequence). With 5 bases clipped from V and 5 bases from J, the junction kept 7 bases outside the gene matches. The length of the CDR3 is 15 residues.

The chain couples TRBV19 to TRBJ1-5; possible D gene TRBD1, 5 bases. The CDR3 covers 16 residues. Germline V lookup: CDR1 LNHDA, CDR2 SQIVND (reference sequence). Trimming shortened V by 5 bases and J by 4 bases, and 18 bases separated the two germline ends. The CDR3, as DNA: TGTGCCAGTAGTTCCTTAACCTTGGGGGGTAATCAGCCCCAGCATTTT. Its protein is CASSSLTLGGNQPQHF.

J is TRBJ2-1 and V is TRBV15, with 9 bases lining up with TRBD2. The germline gives CDR1 LNHNV, CDR2 YYDKDF (reference sequence). The length of the CDR3 is 19 residues. Trimming took 0 bases from V and 8 from J; bases not matched to a gene: 17. The CDR3 reads CATSREGWASGMYRDEQFF. The CDR3, as DNA: TGTGCCACCAGCAGAGAAGGTTGGGCTAGCGGGATGTATCGGGATGAGCAGTTCTTC. The full variable domain, its missing parts supplied by reference TRBV15 and TRBJ2-1, is DAMVIQNPRYQVTQFGKPVTLSCSQTLNHNVMYWYQQKSSQAPKLLFHYYDKDFNNEADTPDNFQSRRPNTSFCFLDIRSPGLGDTAMYLCATSREGWASGMYRDEQFFGPGTRLTVL.

The chain couples TRBV9 to TRBJ2-2; TRBD1 aligns across 12 bases. This CDR3 comprises 19 residues. Germline CDR1 SGDLS, CDR2 YYNGEE. The ends lost 0 bases at V and 2 bases at J; junction bases unmatched: 8. The CDR3 DNA sequence: TGTGCCAGCAGCGTAGAGGACCGGGACAGGGGGCGAAACACCGGGGAGCTGTTTTTT. Encoded protein: CASSVEDRDRGRNTGELFF.

The sample holds one count of this clone. This rearrangement joins TRBV2 to TRBJ2-2; the D call may be TRBD1 or TRBD2 (5 bases each). CDR1 is SNHLY and CDR2 is FYNNEI in the germline V gene. Trimming removed 5 bases at V and 4 bases at J, with 17 bases between. CDR3 length: 16 residues. The CDR3 sequence is CASSLGQGRGTGELFF. As DNA, the CDR3 is TGTGCCAGCAGTCTGGGGCAGGGACGAGGCACCGGGGAGCTGTTTTTT. The entire variable domain, with the rest obtained from reference TRBV2 and TRBJ2-2, is as follows: EPEVTQTPSHQVTQMGQEVILRCVPISNHLYFYWYRQILGQKVEFLVSFYNNEISEKSEIFDDQFSVERPDGSNFTLKIRSTKLEDSAMYFCASSLGQGRGTGELFFGEGSRLTVL.

This clone has just one count. This chain links TRBV28 with TRBJ2-5; 10 bases are a match to TRBD2. Germline CDR1 and CDR2: MDHEN and SYDVKM. The trim removed 6 bases at V and 2 bases at J, leaving 6 bases unmatched. This CDR3 contains 15 residues. The CDR3 protein is CASSLGTSAQETQYF. The CDR3, as DNA: TGTGCCAGCAGCCTTGGGACTAGCGCGCAAGAGACCCAGTACTTC.

A single count supports this clone. Here the CDR3 DNA reads TGTGCCAGCAGTCGCAGTCGATCGGAGGGCCTCGACAATGAGCAGTTCTTC. It specifies CASSRSRSEGLDNEQFF. The rearrangement uses TRBV4-2 and TRBJ2-1; weak D call: TRBD2 (6 bases). Looked up from germline, CDR1 is LGHNA and CDR2 is YNFKEQ. V dropped 6 bases and J dropped 5 bases, with 23 bases sitting between them. The CDR3 sequence is 17 residues long.

The DNA of the CDR3 is TGTGCCAGCAGCCAGACATGGAGCACAGATACGCAGTATTTT. Its protein is CASSQTWSTDTQYF. The chain combines TRBV14 with TRBJ2-3; D call uncertain. The length of the CDR3 is 14 residues. V dropped 3 bases and J dropped 0 bases, with 7 bases sitting between them. Per the germline V gene, CDR1 is SGHDN and CDR2 is FVKESK.

The chain combines TRBV7-2 with TRBJ2-5, with D tentatively TRBD1 (5 bases). Trimming shortened V by 5 bases and J by 4 bases, and 11 bases separated the two germline ends. In germline, CDR1 is SGHTA, CDR2 FQGNSA. This CDR3 has 13 amino acids. This CDR3 is CASSPGRAETQYF. DNA for the CDR3: TGTGCCAGCAGCCCCGGCAGGGCAGAGACCCAGTACTTC.

CDR3 DNA: TGTGCCAGTAGAGACAGCTCTGGGGCCAACGTCCTGACTTTC. Protein: CASRDSSGANVLTF. The chain combines TRBV19 with TRBJ2-6, with D maybe TRBD1 (5 bases). This CDR3 is built from 14 residues. Looked up from germline, CDR1 is LNHDA and CDR2 is SQIVND (reference sequence). Trimming stripped 6 bases from V and 0 bases from J, with 6 bases between.

This clone is a singleton in its sample. In DNA form, the CDR3 reads TGCGCCAGCAGCCTAACCGGGCCCGTTTCCACTTCTAGCGGGAGAAAATACGAGCAGTACTTC. Translation gives CASSLTGPVSTSSGRKYEQYF. The rearrangement uses TRBV5-1 and TRBJ2-7; 10 nucleotides line up with TRBD2. This CDR3 is 21 amino acids long. The J segment lost 4 bases and the V segment lost 4 bases, leaving 26 bases of the junction unmatched. Germline loops: CDR1 SGHRS, CDR2 YFSETQ.

This rearrangement joins TRBV3-1 (or the pseudogene TRBV3-2) to TRBJ2-3; 9 nucleotides match TRBD2. CDR3 length equals 16 residues. J lost 0 bases, V lost 5 bases, and 6 bases had no gene match. CDR1 LGHDT and CDR2 YNNKEL come from the germline V gene (reference sequence). CDR3 bases: TGTGCCAGCAGCACCCGGGCGGGGGGGAGCACAGATACGCAGTATTTT. Its translation: CASSTRAGGSTDTQYF.

The chain links TRBV28 to TRBJ1-5; no definite D call. CDR1 MDHEN and CDR2 SYDVKM come from the germline V gene. There are 13 residues in the CDR3. V was cut by 6 bases and J by 4 bases, with 10 bases left in between. The CDR3 DNA follows: TGTGCCAGCAGCCGCCCTTTGAATCAGCCCCAGCATTTT. This sequence encodes CASSRPLNQPQHF.

CDR3 sequence: CASSPPADYGYTF. The DNA of the CDR3 is TGTGCCAGCAGCCCCCCGGCGGACTATGGCTACACCTTC. The rearrangement links TRBV7-9 to TRBJ1-2; D call uncertain. This CDR3 is built from 13 residues. Germline V gives CDR1 SEHNR, CDR2 FQNEAQ (reference sequence). Trimming left V 5 bases short and J 3 bases short, with 10 bases between. The full variable domain, its missing parts supplied by reference TRBV7-9 and TRBJ1-2, is DTGVSQNPRHKITKRGQNVTFRCDPISEHNRLYWYRQTLGQGPEFLTYFQNEAQLEKSRLLSDRFSAERPKGSFSTLEIQRTEQGDSAMYLCASSPPADYGYTFGSGTRLTVV.

This chain joins TRBV6-1 and TRBJ1-5; D call uncertain. CDR3 size: 14 residues. Trimming removed 1 base at V and 5 bases at J, with 9 bases between. Germline lookup yields CDR1 MNHNS and CDR2 SASEGT. CDR3 loop: CASSEVRTYQPQHF. Written as DNA, the CDR3 is TGTGCCAGCAGTGAAGTCAGGACCTATCAGCCCCAGCATTTT.

The J gene is TRBJ2-5, the V gene TRBV19; 8 nucleotides line up with TRBD1. V lost 4 bases to trimming and J lost 7 bases; unmatched junction nucleotides: 11. Germline assignment: CDR1 LNHDA and CDR2 SQIVND (reference sequence). This CDR3 spans 15 amino acids. CDR3 DNA: TGTGCCAGTAGTAACTCCCGACAGGGGTCGTGGACCCAGTACTTC. It encodes CASSNSRQGSWTQYF.

The J gene is TRBJ1-1, the V gene TRBV21-1. TRBV21-1 counts as a pseudogene. The CDR3 has 13 amino acids. CDR3 loop: CASSKRANAEAFF. The CDR3 DNA follows: TGTGCCAGCAGCAAACGGGCGAACGCTGAAGCTTTCTTT.

This clone showed up just a few times. The rearrangement uses TRBV6-2 or TRBV6-3 and TRBJ2-3; 12 bases agree with TRBD2. From germline, CDR1 is MNHEY and CDR2 SVGEGT. The CDR3 totals 18 residues. The ends lost 6 bases at V and 0 bases at J; junction bases unmatched: 10. The CDR3 sequence: CASSRRLAGVRSTDTQYF. The CDR3 DNA sequence: TGTGCCAGCAGCCGAAGACTAGCGGGAGTGCGTAGCACAGATACGCAGTATTTT.

This clone was counted once. This chain joins TRBV2 and TRBJ1-2; no clear D gene. The V end lost 7 bases, the J end lost 0 bases, and 12 bases lay between the germline ends. The CDR3 loop spans 14 amino acids. CDR1 is SNHLY, CDR2 FYNNEI, per germline. Here the CDR3 reads CASNTNEANYGYTF. In DNA form, the CDR3 reads TGTGCCAGCAACACAAACGAAGCTAACTATGGCTACACCTTC.

A note on this clone: At one end, the junction sequence differs from germline, possibly due to a read error. The genes are TRBV19 and TRBJ2-5, with 9 bases matching TRBD2. The germline V gene has CDR1 LNHDA and CDR2 SQIVND (reference sequence). The CDR3 spans 13 residues. The chain's CDR3 is CASSIAVGVAGDF. The CDR3 region has the DNA TGTGCCAGTAGTATAGCGGTAGGGGTAGCGGGAGACTTC.

This clone was detected once. The chain combines TRBV27 with TRBJ1-2, with D perhaps TRBD1 (5 bases). Trimming cost V 6 bases and J 4 bases, with 9 bases left between them. This CDR3 has 12 amino acids. Germline V CDR1 and CDR2: MNHEY, SMNVEV (reference sequence). The CDR3 protein is CASRAGPYGYTF. CDR3 DNA: TGTGCCAGCAGGGCGGGGCCCTATGGCTACACCTTC.

The J gene is TRBJ2-7, the V gene TRBV2; TRBD1 matches at 8 bases. Looked up from germline, CDR1 is SNHLY and CDR2 is FYNNEI. The CDR3 contains 12 residues. CDR3 in DNA: TGTACGACCGGACAGGGACCCTACGAGCAGTACTTC. Amino acid sequence: CTTGQGPYEQYF. The entire variable domain, with the rest obtained from reference TRBV2 and TRBJ2-7, is as follows: EPEVTQTPSHQVTQMGQEVILRCVPISNHLYFYWYRQILGQKVEFLVSFYNNEISEKSEIFDDQFSVERPDGSNFTLKIRSTKLEDSAMYFCTTGQGPYEQYFGPGTRLTVT.

The chain carries TRBV28 and TRBJ2-3; 9 nucleotides align to TRBD2. The CDR3 runs to 22 residues. V shed 1 base, J shed 1 base, and the junction held 21 bases outside the gene matches. Germline-derived CDR1 and CDR2 are MDHEN and SYDVKM. The CDR3 reads CASSLLRGMVAGDGRGTDTQYF. CDR3 nucleotide sequence: TGTGCCAGCAGTTTATTGCGGGGGATGGTAGCGGGAGACGGAAGAGGCACAGATACGCAGTATTTT.